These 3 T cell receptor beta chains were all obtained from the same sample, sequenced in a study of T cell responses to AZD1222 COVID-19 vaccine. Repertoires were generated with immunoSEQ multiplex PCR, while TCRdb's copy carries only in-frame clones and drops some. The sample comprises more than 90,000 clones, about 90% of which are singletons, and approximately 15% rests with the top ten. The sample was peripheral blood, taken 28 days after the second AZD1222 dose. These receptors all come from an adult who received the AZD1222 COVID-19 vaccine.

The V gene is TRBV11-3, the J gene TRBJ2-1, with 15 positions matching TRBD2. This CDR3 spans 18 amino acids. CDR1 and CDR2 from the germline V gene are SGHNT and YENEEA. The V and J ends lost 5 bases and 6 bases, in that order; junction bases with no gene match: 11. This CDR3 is CASSPRGLAGGGGNEQFF. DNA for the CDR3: TGTGCCAGCAGCCCGAGAGGACTAGCGGGAGGGGGAGGCAATGAGCAGTTCTTC.

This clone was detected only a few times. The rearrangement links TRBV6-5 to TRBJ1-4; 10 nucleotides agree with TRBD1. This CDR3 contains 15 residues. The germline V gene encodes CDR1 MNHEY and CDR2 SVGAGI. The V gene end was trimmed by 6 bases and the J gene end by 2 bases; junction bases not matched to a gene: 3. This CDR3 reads CASSDRGQTNEKLFF. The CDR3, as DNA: TGTGCCAGCAGCGACAGGGGGCAGACTAATGAAAAACTGTTTTTT.

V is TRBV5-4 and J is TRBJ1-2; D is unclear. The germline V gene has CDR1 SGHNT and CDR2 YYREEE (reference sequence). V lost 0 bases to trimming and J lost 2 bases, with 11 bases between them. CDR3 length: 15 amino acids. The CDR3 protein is CASSLGNRMNYGYTF. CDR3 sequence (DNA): TGTGCCAGCAGCTTGGGCAACCGAATGAACTATGGCTACACCTTC.